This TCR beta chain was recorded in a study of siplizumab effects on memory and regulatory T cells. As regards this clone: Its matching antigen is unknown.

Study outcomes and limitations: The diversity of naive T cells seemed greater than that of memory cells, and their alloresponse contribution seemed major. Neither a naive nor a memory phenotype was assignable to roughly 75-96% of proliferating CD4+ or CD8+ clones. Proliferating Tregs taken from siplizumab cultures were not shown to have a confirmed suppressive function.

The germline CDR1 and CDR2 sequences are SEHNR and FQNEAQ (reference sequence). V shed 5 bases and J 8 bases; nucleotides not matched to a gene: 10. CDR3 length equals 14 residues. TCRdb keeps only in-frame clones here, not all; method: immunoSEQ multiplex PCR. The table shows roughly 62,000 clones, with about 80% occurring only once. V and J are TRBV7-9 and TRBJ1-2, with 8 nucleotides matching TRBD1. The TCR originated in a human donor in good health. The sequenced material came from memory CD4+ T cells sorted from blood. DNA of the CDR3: TGTGCCAGCAGCATGACAGGGGCCCGAGGGGGCTACACCTTC. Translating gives CASSMTGARGGYTF.